This TCR beta chain emerged from a study of PD-1 blockade in classical Hodgkin lymphoma. Study-wide context: Intravenous nivolumab at 3 mg/kg was given to patients every 2 weeks.

Notes on the study in general: It was among complete responders that baseline diversity resembled that of newly diagnosed patients. A significant rise in TCR diversity was seen by C4D1 for CD4+ cells but not for CD8+ cells.

In regard to this clone: Its antigen is unidentified.

Assay used: immunoSEQ multiplex PCR; TCRdb lists only in-frame clones, some missing. Here the sample spans about 20,000 clones, 77% being singletons. All trial patients relapsed after autologous stem cell transplantation. Complete response, partial response or progressive disease constituted the best response categories observed. The V gene lost 3 bases and the J gene lost 7 bases, with 16 bases spanning the gap. Germline loops: CDR1 LNHDA, CDR2 SQIVND (reference sequence). This CDR3 has 15 amino acids. The sample in question was peripheral blood mononuclear cells (PBMCs), obtained before the second cycle of nivolumab. The chain has TRBV19 and TRBJ2-1; D may be TRBD2 (6 bases). The TCR originated in a human donor with classical Hodgkin lymphoma. CDR3 nucleotide sequence: TGTGCCAGTAGTATCCGTAGCGGACGAAAAAATGAGCAGTTCTTC. It codes for CASSIRSGRKNEQFF.